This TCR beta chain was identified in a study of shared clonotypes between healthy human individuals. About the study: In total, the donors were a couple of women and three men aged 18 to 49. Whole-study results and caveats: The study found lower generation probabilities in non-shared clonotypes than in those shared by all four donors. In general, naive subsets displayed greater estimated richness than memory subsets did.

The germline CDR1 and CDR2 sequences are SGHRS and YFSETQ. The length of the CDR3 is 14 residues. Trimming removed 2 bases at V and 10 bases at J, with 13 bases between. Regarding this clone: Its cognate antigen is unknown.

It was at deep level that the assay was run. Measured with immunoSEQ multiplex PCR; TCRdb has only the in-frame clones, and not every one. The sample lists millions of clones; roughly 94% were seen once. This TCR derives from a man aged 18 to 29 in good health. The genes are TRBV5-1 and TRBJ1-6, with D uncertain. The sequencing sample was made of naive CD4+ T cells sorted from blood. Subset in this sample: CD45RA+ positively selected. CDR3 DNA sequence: TGCGCCAGCAGCTTCGACGGGAGTGGATCACCCCTCCACTTT. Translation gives CASSFDGSGSPLHF.